The present TCR beta chain was sequenced within a study of shared clonotypes between healthy human individuals. The table lists this clone with a few counts. Its antigen is undetermined. The study separated CD4+ cells into CD45RA+ naive and CD45RA-negative memory subsets. Each subset's genomic DNA was shared equally among a number of immunoSEQ plates. Generated by immunoSEQ multiplex PCR, the TCRdb table keeps only in-frame clones and is missing some. The data hold some 790,000 clones, with approximately 77% observed a single time. This CDR3 has 15 residues. Looked up from germline, CDR1 is KGHSH and CDR2 is LQKENI. V dropped 3 bases and J dropped 3 bases, with 12 bases sitting between them. Study observations and caveats: Among several donors, 4.5% to 5.5% of naive CD4 clonotypes were found in common.

The rearrangement joins TRBV18 to TRBJ2-1, with TRBD2 as a possible D gene (6 bases). This TCR was sampled from a woman in her twenties or thirties in good health. The sequenced sample consisted of memory CD4+ T cells sorted from blood. Subset noted: CD45RA-negative fraction. The CDR3 nucleotides read TGTGCCAGCTCACCCCGGAGGGCGAGCTACAATGAGCAGTTCTTC. This encodes CASSPRRASYNEQFF.